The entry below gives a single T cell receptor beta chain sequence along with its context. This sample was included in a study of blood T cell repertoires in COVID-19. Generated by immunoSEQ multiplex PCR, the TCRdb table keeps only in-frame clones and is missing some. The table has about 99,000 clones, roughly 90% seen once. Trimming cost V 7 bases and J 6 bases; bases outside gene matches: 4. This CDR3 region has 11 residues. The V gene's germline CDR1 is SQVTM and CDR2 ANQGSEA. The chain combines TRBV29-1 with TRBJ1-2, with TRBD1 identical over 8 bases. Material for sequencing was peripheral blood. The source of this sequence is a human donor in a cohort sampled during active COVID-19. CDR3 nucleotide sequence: TGCAGCGGCCGGACAGGGAATGGCTACACCTTC. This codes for CSGRTGNGYTF.